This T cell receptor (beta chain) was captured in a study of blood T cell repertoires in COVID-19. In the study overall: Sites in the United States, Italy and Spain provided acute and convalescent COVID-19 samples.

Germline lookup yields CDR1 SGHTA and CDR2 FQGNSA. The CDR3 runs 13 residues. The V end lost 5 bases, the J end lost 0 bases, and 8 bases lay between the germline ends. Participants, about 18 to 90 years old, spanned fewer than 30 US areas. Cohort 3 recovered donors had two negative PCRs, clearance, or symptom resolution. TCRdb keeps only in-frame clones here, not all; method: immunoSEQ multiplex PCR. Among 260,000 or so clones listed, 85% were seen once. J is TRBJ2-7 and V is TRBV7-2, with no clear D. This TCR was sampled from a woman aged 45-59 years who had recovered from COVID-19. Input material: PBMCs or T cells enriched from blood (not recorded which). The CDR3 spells CASSPTISYEQYF. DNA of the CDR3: TGTGCCAGCAGCCCAACAATCTCCTACGAGCAGTACTTC.